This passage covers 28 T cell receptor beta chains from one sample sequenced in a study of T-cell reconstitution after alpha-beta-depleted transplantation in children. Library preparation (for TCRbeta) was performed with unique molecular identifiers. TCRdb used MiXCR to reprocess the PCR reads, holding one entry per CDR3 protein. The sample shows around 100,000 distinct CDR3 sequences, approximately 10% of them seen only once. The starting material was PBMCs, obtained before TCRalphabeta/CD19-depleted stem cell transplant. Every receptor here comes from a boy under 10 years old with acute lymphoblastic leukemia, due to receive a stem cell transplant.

The CDR3 DNA sequence: TGTGCCAGCAGCGACCCTGGGAGGGCGAGCGGGGAGCTGTTTTTT. Encoded protein: CASSDPGRASGELFF. The rearrangement joins TRBV7-8 to TRBJ2-2, with TRBD2 identical over 7 bases. The junction had 10 bases not matched to a gene; V was cut back by 5 bases and J by 7 bases. The CDR3 runs 15 residues. CDR1 and CDR2 from the germline V gene are SGHVS and FQNEAQ.

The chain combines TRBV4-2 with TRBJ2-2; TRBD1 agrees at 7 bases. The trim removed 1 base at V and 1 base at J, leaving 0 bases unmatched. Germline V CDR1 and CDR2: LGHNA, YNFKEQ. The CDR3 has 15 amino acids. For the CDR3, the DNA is TGTGCCAGCAGCCAAGGGACAGGGAACACCGGGGAGCTGTTTTTT. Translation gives CASSQGTGNTGELFF.

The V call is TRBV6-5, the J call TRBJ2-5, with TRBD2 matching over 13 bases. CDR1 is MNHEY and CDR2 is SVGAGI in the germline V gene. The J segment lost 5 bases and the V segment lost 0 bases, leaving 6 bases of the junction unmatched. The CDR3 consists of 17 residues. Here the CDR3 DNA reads TGTGCCAGCAGTTACTCTGGACTAGCGGGAGTGGTGGAGACCCAGTACTTC. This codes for CASSYSGLAGVVETQYF.

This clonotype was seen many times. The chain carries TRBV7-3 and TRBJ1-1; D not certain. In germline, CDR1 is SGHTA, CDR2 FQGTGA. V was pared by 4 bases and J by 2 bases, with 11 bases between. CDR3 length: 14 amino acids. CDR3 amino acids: CASSSQSSNTEAFF. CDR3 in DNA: TGTGCCAGCAGCTCACAGAGTTCCAACACTGAAGCTTTCTTT.

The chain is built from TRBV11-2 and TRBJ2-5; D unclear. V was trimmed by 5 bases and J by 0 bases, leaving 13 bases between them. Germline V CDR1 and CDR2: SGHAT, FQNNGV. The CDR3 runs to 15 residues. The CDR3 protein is CASSPGRQYQETQYF. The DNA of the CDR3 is TGTGCCAGCAGCCCCGGACGGCAGTACCAAGAGACCCAGTACTTC.

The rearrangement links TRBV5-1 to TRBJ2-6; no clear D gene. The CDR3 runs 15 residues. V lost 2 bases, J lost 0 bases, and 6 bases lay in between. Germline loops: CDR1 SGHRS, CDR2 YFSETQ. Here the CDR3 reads CASSLTASGANVLTF. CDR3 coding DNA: TGCGCCAGCAGCTTAACGGCCTCTGGGGCCAACGTCCTGACTTTC.

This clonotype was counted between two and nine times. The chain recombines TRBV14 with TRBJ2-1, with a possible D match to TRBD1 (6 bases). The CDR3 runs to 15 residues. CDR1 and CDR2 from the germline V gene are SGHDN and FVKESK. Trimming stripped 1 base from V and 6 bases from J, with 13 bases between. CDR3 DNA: TGTGCCAGCAGCCAAGGGGGGCATAAGGGCAATGAGCAGTTCTTC. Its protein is CASSQGGHKGNEQFF.

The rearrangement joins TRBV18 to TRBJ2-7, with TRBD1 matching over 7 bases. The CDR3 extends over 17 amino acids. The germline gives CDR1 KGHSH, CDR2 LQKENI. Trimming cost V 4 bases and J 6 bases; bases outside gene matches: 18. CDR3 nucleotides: TGTGCCAGCTCACACGAGAGGGGGATTCTTCCAGGGGGCGAGCAGTACTTC. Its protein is CASSHERGILPGGEQYF.

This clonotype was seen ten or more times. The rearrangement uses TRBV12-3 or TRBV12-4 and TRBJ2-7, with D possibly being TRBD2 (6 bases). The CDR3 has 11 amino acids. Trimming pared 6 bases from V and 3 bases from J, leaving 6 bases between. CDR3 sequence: CASRRDYEQYF. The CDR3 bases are TGTGCCAGCAGGCGGGACTACGAGCAGTACTTC.

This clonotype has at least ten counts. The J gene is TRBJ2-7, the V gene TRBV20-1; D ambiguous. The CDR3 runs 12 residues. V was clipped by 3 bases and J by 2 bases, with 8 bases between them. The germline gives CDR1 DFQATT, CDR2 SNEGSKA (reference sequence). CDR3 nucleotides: TGCAGTGCTAGCCGCAGCCCCTACGAGCAGTACTTC. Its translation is CSASRSPYEQYF.

The CDR3 region is CASSLRGETQYF. The CDR3 region has the DNA TGTGCCAGCAGCCTCAGGGGGGAGACCCAGTACTTC. The chain employs TRBV3-1 and TRBJ2-5; 7 positions agree with TRBD1. This CDR3 comprises 12 residues. Germline trimming cut 4 bases from V and 5 bases from J; bases unmatched to any gene: 1. Looked up from germline, CDR1 is LGHDT and CDR2 is YNNKEL (reference sequence).

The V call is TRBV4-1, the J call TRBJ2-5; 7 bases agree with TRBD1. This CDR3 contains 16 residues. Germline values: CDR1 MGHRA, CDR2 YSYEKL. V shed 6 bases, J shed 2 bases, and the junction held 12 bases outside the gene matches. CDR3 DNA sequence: TGCGCCAGCAGTTCAGCAGGGGGTCGAGTACAAGAGACCCAGTACTTC. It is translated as CASSSAGGRVQETQYF.

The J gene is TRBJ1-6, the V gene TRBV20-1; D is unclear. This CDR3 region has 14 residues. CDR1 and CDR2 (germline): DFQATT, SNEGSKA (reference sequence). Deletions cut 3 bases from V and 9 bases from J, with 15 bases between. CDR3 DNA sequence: TGCAGTGCTAGTGCCAGGCGGCGGCTTTCACCCCTCCACTTT. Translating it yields CSASARRRLSPLHF.

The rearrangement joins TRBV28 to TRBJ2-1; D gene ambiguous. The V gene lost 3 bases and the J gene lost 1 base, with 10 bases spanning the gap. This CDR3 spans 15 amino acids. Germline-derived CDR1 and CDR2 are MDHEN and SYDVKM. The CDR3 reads CASSLRQQSYNEQFF. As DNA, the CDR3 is TGTGCCAGCAGTTTGAGGCAGCAGTCCTACAATGAGCAGTTCTTC.

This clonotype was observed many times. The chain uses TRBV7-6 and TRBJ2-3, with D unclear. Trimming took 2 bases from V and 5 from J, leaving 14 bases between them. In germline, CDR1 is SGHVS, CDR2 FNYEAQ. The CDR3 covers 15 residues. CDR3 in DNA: TGTGCCAGCAGCTTAAGTCCGTTAGGTCGAGATACGCAGTATTTT. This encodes CASSLSPLGRDTQYF.

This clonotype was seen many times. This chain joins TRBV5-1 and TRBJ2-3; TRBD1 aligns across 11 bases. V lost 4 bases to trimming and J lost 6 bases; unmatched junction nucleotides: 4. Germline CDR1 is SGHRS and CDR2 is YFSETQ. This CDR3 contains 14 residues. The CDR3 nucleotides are TGCGCCAGCAGCCCGGGACAGGGGGTTGATACGCAGTATTTT. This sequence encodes CASSPGQGVDTQYF.

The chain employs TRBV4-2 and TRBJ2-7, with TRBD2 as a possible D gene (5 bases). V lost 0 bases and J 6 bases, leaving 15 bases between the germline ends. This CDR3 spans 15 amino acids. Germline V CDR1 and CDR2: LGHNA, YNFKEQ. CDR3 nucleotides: TGTGCCAGCAGCCAAGATGAGCGGTCTTTGAGCGAGCAGTACTTC. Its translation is CASSQDERSLSEQYF.

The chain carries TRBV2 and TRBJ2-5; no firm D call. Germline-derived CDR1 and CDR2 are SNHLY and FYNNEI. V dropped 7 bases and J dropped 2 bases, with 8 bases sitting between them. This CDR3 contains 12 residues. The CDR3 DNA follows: TGTGCCAGCAAAAAAGGACAAGAGACCCAGTACTTC. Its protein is CASKKGQETQYF.

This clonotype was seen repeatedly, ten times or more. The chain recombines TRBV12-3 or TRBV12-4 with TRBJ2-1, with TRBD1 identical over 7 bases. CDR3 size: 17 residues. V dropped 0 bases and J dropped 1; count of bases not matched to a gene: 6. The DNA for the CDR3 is TGTGCCAGCAGTTTAGCCTCGGGACAGCTATCCTACAATGAGCAGTTCTTC. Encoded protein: CASSLASGQLSYNEQFF.

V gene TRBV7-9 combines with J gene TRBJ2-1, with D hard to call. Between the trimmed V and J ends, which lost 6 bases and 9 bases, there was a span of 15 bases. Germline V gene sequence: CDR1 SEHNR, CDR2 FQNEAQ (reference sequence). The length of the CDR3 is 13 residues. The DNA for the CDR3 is TGTGCCAGCAGTCCACATCAGACTGGTGAGCAGTTCTTC. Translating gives CASSPHQTGEQFF.

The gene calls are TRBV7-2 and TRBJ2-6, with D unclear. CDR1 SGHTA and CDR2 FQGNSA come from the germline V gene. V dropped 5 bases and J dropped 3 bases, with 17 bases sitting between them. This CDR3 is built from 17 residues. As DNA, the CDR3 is TGTGCCAGCAGCCAGCGACTGTCGTCTGTTGGGGCCAACGTCCTGACTTTC. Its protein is CASSQRLSSVGANVLTF.

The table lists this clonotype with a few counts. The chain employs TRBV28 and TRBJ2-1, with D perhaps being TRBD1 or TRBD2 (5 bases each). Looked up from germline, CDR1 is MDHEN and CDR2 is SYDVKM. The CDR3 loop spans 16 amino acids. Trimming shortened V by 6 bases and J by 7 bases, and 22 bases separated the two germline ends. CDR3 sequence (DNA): TGTGCCAGCAGGTCCCGAGGGTCAGGGTCTGTTAATGAGCAGTTCTTC. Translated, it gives CASRSRGSGSVNEQFF.

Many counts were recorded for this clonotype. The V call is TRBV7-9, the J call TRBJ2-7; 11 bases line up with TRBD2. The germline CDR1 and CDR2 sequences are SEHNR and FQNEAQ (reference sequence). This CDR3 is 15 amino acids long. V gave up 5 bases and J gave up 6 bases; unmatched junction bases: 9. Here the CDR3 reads CASSATSGMLVEQYF. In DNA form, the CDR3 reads TGTGCCAGCAGCGCGACTAGCGGGATGCTTGTCGAGCAGTACTTC.

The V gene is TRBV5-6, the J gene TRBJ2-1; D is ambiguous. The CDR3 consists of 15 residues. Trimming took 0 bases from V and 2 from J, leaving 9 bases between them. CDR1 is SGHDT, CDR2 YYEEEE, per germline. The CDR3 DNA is TGTGCCAGCAGCTTGGCGCTCGTTGCCTACAATGAGCAGTTCTTC. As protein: CASSLALVAYNEQFF. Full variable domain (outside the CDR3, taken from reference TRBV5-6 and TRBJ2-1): DAGVTQSPTHLIKTRGQQVTLRCSPKSGHDTVSWYQQALGQGPQFIFQYYEEEERQRGNFPDRFSGHQFPNYSSELNVNALLLGDSALYLCASSLALVAYNEQFFGPGTRLTVL.

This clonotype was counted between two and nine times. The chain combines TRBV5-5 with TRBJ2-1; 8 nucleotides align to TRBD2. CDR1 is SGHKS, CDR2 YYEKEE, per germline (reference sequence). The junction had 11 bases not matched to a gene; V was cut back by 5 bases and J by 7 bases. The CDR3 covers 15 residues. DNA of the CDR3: TGTGCCAGCAGAGCTAGCGGGCCCCTTAGGAATGAGCAGTTCTTC. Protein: CASRASGPLRNEQFF.

Here the CDR3 DNA reads TGTGCCAGCAGTTTAGGGGTTAATCAGCCCCAGCATTTT. Its translation is CASSLGVNQPQHF. The chain uses TRBV12-3 or TRBV12-4 and TRBJ1-5; D unresolved. This CDR3 has 13 residues. V was trimmed by 1 base and J by 4 bases, leaving 5 bases between them.

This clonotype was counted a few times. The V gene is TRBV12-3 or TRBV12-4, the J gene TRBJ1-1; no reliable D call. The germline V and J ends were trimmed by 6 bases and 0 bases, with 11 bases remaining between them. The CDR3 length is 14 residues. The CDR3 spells CASRTGNMNTEAFF. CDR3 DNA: TGTGCCAGCAGGACCGGGAACATGAACACTGAAGCTTTCTTT.

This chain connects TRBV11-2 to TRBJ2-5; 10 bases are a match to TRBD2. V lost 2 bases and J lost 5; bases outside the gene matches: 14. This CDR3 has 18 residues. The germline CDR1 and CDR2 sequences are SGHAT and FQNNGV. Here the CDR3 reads CASSLRPRGSGRWETQYF. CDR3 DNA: TGTGCCAGCAGCTTAAGGCCCAGGGGTAGCGGGAGGTGGGAGACCCAGTACTTC.